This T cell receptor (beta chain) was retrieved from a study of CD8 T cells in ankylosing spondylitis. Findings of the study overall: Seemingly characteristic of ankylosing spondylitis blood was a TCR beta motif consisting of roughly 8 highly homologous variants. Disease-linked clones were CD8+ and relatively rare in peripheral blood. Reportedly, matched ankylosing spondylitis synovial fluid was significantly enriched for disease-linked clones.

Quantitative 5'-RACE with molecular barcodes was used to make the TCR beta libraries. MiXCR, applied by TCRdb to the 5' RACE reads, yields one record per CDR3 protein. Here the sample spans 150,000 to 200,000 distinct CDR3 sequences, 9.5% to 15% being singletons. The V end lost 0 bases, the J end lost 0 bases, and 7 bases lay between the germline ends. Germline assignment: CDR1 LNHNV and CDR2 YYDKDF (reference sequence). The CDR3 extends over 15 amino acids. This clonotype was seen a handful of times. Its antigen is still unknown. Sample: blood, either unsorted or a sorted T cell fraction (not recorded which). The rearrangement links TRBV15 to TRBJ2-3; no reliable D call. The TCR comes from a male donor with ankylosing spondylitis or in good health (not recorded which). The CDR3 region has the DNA TGTGCCACCAGCAGAGAACCCTTTAGCACAGATACGCAGTATTTT. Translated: CATSREPFSTDTQYF.